The 12 T cell receptor beta chains presented below share a single source sample, sequenced in a study of T cell responses to AZD1222 COVID-19 vaccine. The assay was immunoSEQ multiplex PCR, and TCRdb's table has in-frame clones only and misses some. This sample carries about 150,000 clones, roughly 91% of them seen once, and the ten largest clones take about 8.6%. This material consisted of peripheral blood, taken on day 0 of AZD1222 vaccination. These receptor sequences come from an adult in good health.

The V gene is TRBV2, the J gene TRBJ2-5; D is undetermined. Trimming cost V 8 bases and J 5 bases, with 21 bases left between them. Per germline, CDR1 SNHLY and CDR2 FYNNEI. The CDR3 consists of 15 residues. CDR3: CASGMMYLELETQYF. The CDR3 nucleotides are TGTGCCAGCGGGATGATGTATCTAGAATTGGAGACCCAGTACTTC.

The V call is TRBV7-9, the J call TRBJ1-6; D gene uncertain. Trimming took off 2 bases at V and 6 bases at J, with 14 bases between the two ends. The CDR3 runs 16 residues. From germline, CDR1 is SEHNR and CDR2 FQNEAQ (reference sequence). This chain's CDR3 is CASSLLQGHPNSPLHF. Written as DNA, the CDR3 is TGTGCCAGCAGCTTATTGCAAGGCCACCCTAATTCACCCCTCCACTTT.

The V gene is TRBV2, the J gene TRBJ2-1; TRBD2 aligns across 9 bases. The germline CDR1 and CDR2 sequences are SNHLY and FYNNEI. CDR3 length: 16 residues. J gave up 6 bases and V 4 bases, and 10 bases lay outside the gene matches. The CDR3 sequence: CASSGAGRGGLNEQFF. DNA for the CDR3: TGTGCCAGCAGTGGAGCGGGGCGGGGGGGCCTCAATGAGCAGTTCTTC.

Of note for this clone: Different DNA sequences within this sample yield the same CDR3. This rearrangement joins TRBV7-2 to TRBJ1-5; 9 bases fit TRBD1. The length of the CDR3 is 13 residues. The V segment lost 5 bases and the J segment 6 bases; nucleotides outside the gene matches: 2. The germline CDR1 and CDR2 sequences are SGHTA and FQGNSA. The CDR3 DNA is TGTGCCAGCAGCCAGGACAGGGGTCAGCCCCAGCATTTT. Encoded protein: CASSQDRGQPQHF.

V and J are TRBV27 and TRBJ2-2; D is unresolved. V lost 1 base to trimming and J lost 6 bases, with 3 bases between them. The CDR3 sequence is 12 residues long. Germline V gene lookup returns CDR1 MNHEY and CDR2 SMNVEV (reference sequence). DNA of the CDR3: TGTGCCAGCAGTTTATTGGCCGGGGAGCTGTTTTTT. Its protein product is CASSLLAGELFF.

This chain links TRBV11-2 with TRBJ1-2, with TRBD1 matching 8 bases. Germline V gene data show CDR1 as SGHAT and CDR2 as FQNNGV. Trimming cost V 5 bases and J 2 bases; bases outside gene matches: 4. The CDR3 spans 14 residues. For the CDR3, the DNA is TGTGCCAGCAGCCCCAGGGGGCGGAACTATGGCTACACCTTC. Residues: CASSPRGRNYGYTF.

The V call is TRBV9, the J call TRBJ1-2; possible D gene TRBD1, 5 bases. Germline assignment: CDR1 SGDLS and CDR2 YYNGEE. This CDR3 has 13 amino acids. Trimming left V 0 bases short and J 8 bases short, with 11 bases between. This chain's CDR3 is CASSVDTRDGYTF. The CDR3 region has the DNA TGTGCCAGCAGCGTAGACACCAGGGACGGCTACACCTTC. The full variable domain, completed using reference TRBV9 and TRBJ1-2, is DSGVTQTPKHLITATGQRVTLRCSPRSGDLSVYWYQQSLDQGLQFLIQYYNGEERAKGNILERFSAQQFPDLHSELNLSSLELGDSALYFCASSVDTRDGYTFGSGTRLTVV.

This chain joins TRBV10-3 and TRBJ1-5; D not resolved. This CDR3 spans 17 amino acids. Trimming removed 1 base at V and 0 bases at J, with 13 bases between. CDR1 and CDR2 (germline): ENHRY, SYGVKD. DNA for the CDR3: TGTGCCATCAGTGAGTTTTCCGGGAGCAATAGCAATCAGCCCCAGCATTTT. The encoded protein is CAISEFSGSNSNQPQHF.

The chain joins TRBV15 to TRBJ1-1; D ambiguous. V lost 6 bases, J lost 1 base, and 3 bases lay in between. Germline CDR1 is LNHNV and CDR2 is YYDKDF (reference sequence). There are 11 residues in the CDR3. The CDR3 is CATRGNTEAFF. The DNA for the CDR3 is TGTGCCACCAGAGGGAACACTGAAGCTTTCTTT.

The chain links TRBV7-9 to TRBJ1-6; D unclear. The germline V and J ends were trimmed by 6 bases and 11 bases, with 11 bases remaining between them. The CDR3 is 12 residues long. The germline V gene encodes CDR1 SEHNR and CDR2 FQNEAQ (reference sequence). CDR3 DNA sequence: TGTGCCAGCAGGCCCTTAGGACCACCCCTCCACTTT. Translating it yields CASRPLGPPLHF.

This clone occurred once. The V gene is TRBV10-3, the J gene TRBJ1-5, with 9 bases lining up with TRBD1. Germline CDR1 is ENHRY and CDR2 is SYGVKD. J lost 6 bases, V lost 3 bases, and 3 bases had no gene match. The CDR3 runs 14 residues. CDR3 DNA sequence: TGTGCCATCAGTGACGACAGGGGGGGTCAGCCCCAGCATTTT. Encoded protein: CAISDDRGGQPQHF.

Written as DNA, the CDR3 is TGTGCCAGCAGCCAAGTTGACGGGGGAAATTCACCCCTCCACTTT. The encoded protein is CASSQVDGGNSPLHF. V usage is TRBV4-2 and J usage is TRBJ1-6; perhaps TRBD1 as D (5 bases). Germline V gene lookup returns CDR1 LGHNA and CDR2 YNFKEQ. CDR3 length: 15 amino acids. The germline V and J ends were trimmed by 1 base and 7 bases, with 11 bases remaining between them.